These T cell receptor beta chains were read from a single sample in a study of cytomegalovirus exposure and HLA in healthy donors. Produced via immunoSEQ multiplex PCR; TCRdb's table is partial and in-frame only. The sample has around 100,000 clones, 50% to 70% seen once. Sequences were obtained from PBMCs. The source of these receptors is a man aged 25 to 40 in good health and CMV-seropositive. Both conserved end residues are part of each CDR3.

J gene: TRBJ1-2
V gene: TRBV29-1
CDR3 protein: CSVELVGPGYTF

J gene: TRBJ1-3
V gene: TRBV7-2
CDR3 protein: CASSTGLSGNTIYF

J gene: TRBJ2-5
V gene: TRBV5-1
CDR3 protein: CASSFRGQYQETQYF

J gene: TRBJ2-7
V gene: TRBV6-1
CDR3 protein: CASRIGTLQGEQYF

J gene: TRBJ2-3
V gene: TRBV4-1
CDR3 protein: CASSQSGTAATDTQYF

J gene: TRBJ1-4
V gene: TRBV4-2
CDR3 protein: CASSPERETNEKLFF

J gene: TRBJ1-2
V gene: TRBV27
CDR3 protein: CASSPTSDSSHGYTF

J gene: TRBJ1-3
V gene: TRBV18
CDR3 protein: CASSPRTGVLSSGNTIYF

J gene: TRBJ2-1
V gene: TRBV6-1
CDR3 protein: CASSETSGGPNEQFF

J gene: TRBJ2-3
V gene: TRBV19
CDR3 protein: CASSKGGTDTQYF

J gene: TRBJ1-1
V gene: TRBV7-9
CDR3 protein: CASSLTYNTEAFF

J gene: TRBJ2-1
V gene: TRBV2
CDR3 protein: CASMPNGGLLGNEQFF

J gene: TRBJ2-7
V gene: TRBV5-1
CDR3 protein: CASSAGDSYEQYF

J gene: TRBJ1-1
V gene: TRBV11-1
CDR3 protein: CASSTRWGENTEAFF

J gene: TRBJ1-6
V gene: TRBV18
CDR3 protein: CASSPSGRQTWMEGNSPLHF

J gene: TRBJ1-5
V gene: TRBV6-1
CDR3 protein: CASSEVLTRSGSQHF

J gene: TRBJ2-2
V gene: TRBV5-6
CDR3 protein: CASSGPGQEPTGELFF

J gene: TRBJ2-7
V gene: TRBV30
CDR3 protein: CAWRLTRGYEQYF

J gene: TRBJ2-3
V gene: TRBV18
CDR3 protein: CASSSVDRGRLTDTQYF

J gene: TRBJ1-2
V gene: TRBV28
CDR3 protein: CASSLGQADDYGYTF

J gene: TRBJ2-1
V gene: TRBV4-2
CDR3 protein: CASSPRPVNEQFF

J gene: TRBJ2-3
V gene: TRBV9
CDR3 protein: CASSAPGADTQYF

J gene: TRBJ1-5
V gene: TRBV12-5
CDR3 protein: CASGHGDWNQPQHF

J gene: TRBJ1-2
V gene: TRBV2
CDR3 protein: CASSEGGDGYTF

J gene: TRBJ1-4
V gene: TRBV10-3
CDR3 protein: CAISESRAGEGKLFF

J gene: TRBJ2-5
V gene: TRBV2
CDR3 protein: CASGIQETQYF

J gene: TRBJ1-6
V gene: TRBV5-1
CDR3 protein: CASSSSQGLDSPLHF

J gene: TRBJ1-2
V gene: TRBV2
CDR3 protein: CASRSRDRVWGYTF

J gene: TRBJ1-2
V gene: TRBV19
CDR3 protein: CASKVQGLGYGYTF

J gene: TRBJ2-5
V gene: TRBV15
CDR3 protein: CATSRGREVGETQYF

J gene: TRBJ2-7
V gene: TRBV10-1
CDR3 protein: CASSDRGPEKSYEQYF

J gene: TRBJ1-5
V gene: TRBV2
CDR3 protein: CASSGEIYSNQPQHF

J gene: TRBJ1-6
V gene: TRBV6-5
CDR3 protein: CASSPGPNSPLHF